The source of this T cell receptor beta chain is a study of T cell responses to AZD1222 COVID-19 vaccine. Here immunoSEQ multiplex PCR was the method, and the copy in TCRdb shows in-frame clones only, minus some. The sample contains 85,000 to 100,000 clones, 70% to 90% of which appear only once. Overall study results and limits: Donors, mostly white British, included more females; clonal diversity was possibly underestimated.

Deletions cut 2 bases from V and 4 bases from J, with 15 bases between. Germline lookup yields CDR1 SGHVS and CDR2 FQNEAQ. This CDR3 contains 16 residues. For this clone: Its antigen is as yet unknown.

The clonotype originates from an adult in good health. The sample here was peripheral blood, taken on day 0 of AZD1222 vaccination. This rearrangement joins TRBV7-8 to TRBJ2-1; D is ambiguous. In nucleotides, the CDR3 is TGTGCCAGCAGCTTAATGGCCTCGCAAGGATACAATGAGCAGTTCTTC. This translates into CASSLMASQGYNEQFF.